This TCR beta chain came from a study of radiotherapy plus CTLA-4 blockade in lung cancer. Turning to the study itself: Disease control was present in roughly 30% of patients, and objective responses in approximately 20%. Findings and limits, study-wide: In blood, after radiotherapy plus ipilimumab, tumor-derived TCR clones expanded. Early clone dynamics of blood T cells, plus interferon-beta, reportedly predicted response best.

Trimming took off 1 base at V and 6 bases at J, with 12 bases between the two ends. Germline loops: CDR1 SEHNR, CDR2 FQNEAQ (reference sequence). The CDR3 runs 14 residues. Here immunoSEQ multiplex PCR was the method, and the copy in TCRdb shows in-frame clones only, minus some. The sample yields fewer than 65,000 clones, roughly 77% seen once. In the case of this clone: Antigen unknown.

Enrolled patients, whose metastatic non-small-cell lung cancer was chemo-refractory, received focal radiation plus CTLA-4 blockade with ipilimumab. The source is a human donor with non-small cell lung cancer who had a complete response to radiotherapy plus ipilimumab. The chain recombines TRBV7-9 with TRBJ1-1, with D possibly matching TRBD1 (5 bases). This sample comprised peripheral blood, obtained from a patient treated with radiotherapy plus ipilimumab. The CDR3 DNA reads as TGTGCCAGCAGCTTAGTAGGGGTACGGGCTGAAGCTTTCTTT. Protein sequence: CASSLVGVRAEAFF.